This T cell receptor beta chain is from a study of T cell responses to AZD1222 COVID-19 vaccine. As for this clone: Antigen: not known.

The protocol was immunoSEQ multiplex PCR, while the TCRdb copy is restricted to in-frame clones and leaves out a portion. The profile covers roughly 140,000 clones, with under 95% appearing a single time and 4% to 6% taken by the ten largest. Study observations and caveats: Donors were mostly white British, more females; clonal diversity possibly underestimated.

V lost 2 bases, J lost 5 bases, and 10 bases lay in between. Germline-derived CDR1 and CDR2 are SGHVS and FNYEAQ. CDR3 length equals 14 residues. The sample in question was peripheral blood, obtained on day 0 of AZD1222 vaccination. This TCR derives from an adult in good health. This chain joins TRBV7-6 and TRBJ1-3; D is undetermined. DNA of the CDR3: TGTGCCAGCAGCTTAAAAGGCACCCGAAACACCATATATTTT. This gives the protein CASSLKGTRNTIYF.